Presented here are 22 T cell receptor beta chains from one specimen sequenced in a study of blood T cell repertoires in COVID-19. Libraries were prepared by immunoSEQ multiplex PCR; TCRdb keeps only in-frame clonotypes and omits some of them. This table holds 55,000 to 70,000 clones, about 81% found once. The sample consisted of peripheral blood. The receptor set was obtained from a man older than 75 with acute or convalescent COVID-19.

This sequence joins TRBV5-5 and TRBJ2-5; D perhaps matches TRBD1 (5 bases). The CDR3 runs 16 residues. The V end lost 2 bases, the J end lost 0 bases, and 14 bases lay between the germline ends. Germline V gives CDR1 SGHKS, CDR2 YYEKEE (reference sequence). The CDR3 region has the DNA TGTGCCAGCAGCTTCTCAGGGATCCTCTACCAAGAGACCCAGTACTTC. Its protein product is CASSFSGILYQETQYF.

The chain uses TRBV7-2 and TRBJ1-3, with TRBD1 identical over 8 bases. Germline lookup yields CDR1 SGHTA and CDR2 FQGNSA. CDR3 size: 16 residues. V shed 2 bases and J 2 bases; nucleotides not matched to a gene: 5. CDR3 amino acids: CASSLSQGAAGNTIYF. The CDR3 DNA follows: TGTGCCAGCAGCTTAAGCCAGGGGGCGGCTGGAAACACCATATATTTT. Using reference TRBV7-2 and TRBJ1-3 for the parts outside the CDR3, the full variable domain is GAGVSQSPSNKVTEKGKDVELRCDPISGHTALYWYRQSLGQGLEFLIYFQGNSAPDKSGLPSDRFSAERTGGSVSTLTIQRTQQEDSAVYLCASSLSQGAAGNTIYFGEGSWLTVV.

This chain joins TRBV4-3 and TRBJ2-1; D not resolved. The CDR3 is made up of 15 amino acids. From germline, CDR1 is LGHNA and CDR2 YSLEER. V lost 0 bases and J 2 bases, leaving 8 bases between the germline ends. The CDR3 bases are TGCGCCAGCAGCCAAGAGTGGCAGGCCTACAATGAGCAGTTCTTC. Its protein is CASSQEWQAYNEQFF.

V usage is TRBV29-1 and J usage is TRBJ1-1; D might be TRBD1 (5 bases). V was cut by 4 bases and J by 1 base, with 13 bases left in between. The CDR3 is 14 residues long. Germline V gene data show CDR1 as SQVTM and CDR2 as ANQGSEA. The CDR3 here is CSVAGGGANTEAFF. For the CDR3, the DNA is TGCAGCGTTGCTGGTGGAGGGGCGAACACTGAAGCTTTCTTT.

This clone was seen just once. The chain combines TRBV5-4 with TRBJ2-3; D is uncertain. Trimming left V 6 bases short and J 5 bases short, with 10 bases between. Germline CDR1 SGHNT, CDR2 YYREEE (reference sequence). This CDR3 spans 12 amino acids. CDR3 amino acids: CASNYYGDTQYF. The CDR3 DNA reads TGTGCCAGCAACTACTACGGAGATACGCAGTATTTT.

The CDR3 is CASSLIGQAFFSGANVLTF. In DNA, the CDR3 is TGTGCCAGCAGCTTAATTGGGCAGGCCTTCTTTTCTGGGGCCAACGTCCTGACTTTC. This chain uses TRBV11-2 with TRBJ2-6; D remains ambiguous. The V and J ends lost 2 bases and 1 base respectively, with 18 bases between them. CDR1 SGHAT and CDR2 FQNNGV come from the germline V gene. The CDR3 extends over 19 amino acids.

The gene calls are TRBV6-5 and TRBJ2-5; D uncertain. This CDR3 is 14 amino acids long. Looked up from germline, CDR1 is MNHEY and CDR2 is SVGAGI. V was pared by 6 bases and J by 1 base, with 12 bases between. CDR3 nucleotide sequence: TGTGCCAGCAGCCCGGCGAGGCTCCAAGAGACCCAGTACTTC. It yields the protein CASSPARLQETQYF.

The V gene is TRBV7-2, the J gene TRBJ1-6; the D is unclear. V lost 5 bases to trimming and J lost 8 bases, with 13 bases between them. The CDR3 sequence is 14 residues long. The germline gives CDR1 SGHTA, CDR2 FQGNSA. The CDR3 reads CASSPRREDSPLHF. CDR3 nucleotide sequence: TGTGCCAGCAGCCCCCGGAGGGAGGATTCACCCCTCCACTTT. The full variable domain, in which reference TRBV7-2 and TRBJ1-6 provide the parts outside the CDR3, is GAGVSQSPSNKVTEKGKDVELRCDPISGHTALYWYRQSLGQGLEFLIYFQGNSAPDKSGLPSDRFSAERTGGSVSTLTIQRTQQEDSAVYLCASSPRREDSPLHFGNGTRLTVT.

This clone was detected once. The chain has TRBV30 and TRBJ2-2; 9 positions agree with TRBD1. V was pared by 7 bases and J by 9 bases, with 6 bases of the junction left unmatched. Germline CDR1 is GTSNPN and CDR2 is SVGIG (reference sequence). The CDR3 is made up of 12 amino acids. CDR3 amino acids: CALQGARRELFF. CDR3 in DNA: TGTGCCTTACAGGGGGCGCGAAGGGAGCTGTTTTTT.

This chain connects TRBV7-2 to TRBJ2-3, with D perhaps matching TRBD2 (6 bases). The CDR3 runs to 16 residues. Germline CDR1 reads SGHTA; CDR2 reads FQGNSA. Trimming removed 6 bases from V and 6 bases from J, with 22 bases in between. The CDR3 loop reads CASSPQLSGLGDTQYF. The CDR3 region has the DNA TGTGCCAGCAGTCCTCAGCTTAGCGGTTTAGGTGATACGCAGTATTTT. Based on the CDR3 plus reference TRBV7-2 and TRBJ2-3, the full variable domain is GAGVSQSPSNKVTEKGKDVELRCDPISGHTALYWYRQSLGQGLEFLIYFQGNSAPDKSGLPSDRFSAERTGGSVSTLTIQRTQQEDSAVYLCASSPQLSGLGDTQYFGPGTRLTVL.

This chain connects TRBV7-2 to TRBJ1-1; no firm D call. The CDR3 has 12 residues. CDR1 and CDR2 from the germline V gene are SGHTA and FQGNSA. V was cut by 5 bases and J by 7 bases, with 11 bases left in between. In nucleotides, the CDR3 is TGTGCCAGCAGCCCCGACACTTTTGAAGCTTTCTTT. Its protein is CASSPDTFEAFF.

The chain links TRBV19 to TRBJ1-5, with TRBD1 matching over 7 bases. CDR1 and CDR2 (germline): LNHDA, SQIVND (reference sequence). Losses at the gene ends were 6 bases for V and 2 bases for J; bases not matched to a gene: 4. The CDR3 sequence is 14 residues long. The CDR3 loop reads CASSLDRGNQPQHF. CDR3 coding DNA: TGTGCCAGTAGCCTTGACAGGGGCAATCAGCCCCAGCATTTT.

The chain couples TRBV25-1 to TRBJ1-4; the D is unclear. The CDR3 runs to 15 residues. V was pared by 4 bases and J by 0 bases, with 9 bases between. CDR1 and CDR2 from the germline V gene are MGHDK and SYGVNS. CDR3 region: CASSGGLSTNEKLFF. DNA of the CDR3: TGTGCCAGCAGTGGAGGACTCTCAACTAATGAAAAACTGTTTTTT.

As concerns this clone: A junction boundary mismatches the germline segment, possibly from a read error. The rearrangement links TRBV10-3 to TRBJ1-3; the match to TRBD1 covers 9 bases. Germline values: CDR1 ENHRY, CDR2 SYGVKD. The CDR3 is 15 residues long. Here the CDR3 DNA reads TGTGCCATCAGTGATGACAGGGGGTCCCGAAACTCCATATATTTT. Amino acid sequence: CAISDDRGSRNSIYF.

The chain carries TRBV19 and TRBJ1-6, with D unclear. Germline CDR1 is LNHDA and CDR2 is SQIVND (reference sequence). The CDR3 spans 14 residues. V dropped 2 bases and J dropped 7 bases, with 9 bases sitting between them. The chain's CDR3 is CASSILTRNSPLHF. CDR3 bases: TGTGCCAGTAGTATACTGACTCGAAATTCACCCCTCCACTTT.

The rearrangement joins TRBV6-2 or TRBV6-3 to TRBJ1-2; D is possibly TRBD1 (6 bases). CDR1 and CDR2 from the germline V gene are MNHEY and SVGEGT. V was shortened by 5 bases and J by 6 bases, with 13 bases between the two germline ends. The CDR3 consists of 13 residues. CDR3 DNA sequence: TGTGCCAGCAGTAAAGGGGGAATCGATGGCTACACCTTC. This translates into CASSKGGIDGYTF.

In this sample, this clone turned up a few times. V and J are TRBV18 and TRBJ2-7, with TRBD1 matching over 8 bases. The ends lost 2 bases at V and 0 bases at J; junction bases unmatched: 3. The CDR3 runs to 15 residues. Germline CDR1 and CDR2: KGHSH and LQKENI. In DNA form, the CDR3 reads TGTGCCAGCTCACCATACAGGGGGAGCTCCTACGAGCAGTACTTC. This translates into CASSPYRGSSYEQYF.

The chain joins TRBV4-1 to TRBJ2-3; 7 nucleotides line up with TRBD2. Losses at the gene ends were 0 bases for V and 6 bases for J; bases not matched to a gene: 9. CDR1 and CDR2 (germline): MGHRA, YSYEKL. The CDR3 loop spans 16 amino acids. DNA of the CDR3: TGCGCCAGCAGCCAAGAGTGGGTGACTAGCTCCGATACGCAGTATTTT. Residues: CASSQEWVTSSDTQYF.

This clone appeared once. This chain joins TRBV12-3 or TRBV12-4 and TRBJ2-5; no clear D. The CDR3 is made up of 13 amino acids. V was cut by 4 bases and J by 4 bases, with 10 bases left in between. The CDR3 loop reads CASSWSPGETQYF. In nucleotides, the CDR3 is TGTGCCAGCAGTTGGAGTCCGGGAGAGACCCAGTACTTC.

The chain uses TRBV19 and TRBJ1-5, with no clear D. The CDR3 has 12 residues. The germline V and J ends were trimmed by 7 bases and 3 bases, with 7 bases remaining between them. CDR1 is LNHDA and CDR2 is SQIVND in the germline V gene (reference sequence). This chain's CDR3 is CASTGLNQPQHF. The CDR3 DNA follows: TGTGCCAGTACAGGCCTCAATCAGCCCCAGCATTTT.

The chain combines TRBV7-9 with TRBJ2-3; tentative D call: TRBD1 (5 bases). V lost 5 bases to trimming and J lost 5 bases, with 17 bases between them. The CDR3 covers 15 residues. Looked up from germline, CDR1 is SEHNR and CDR2 is FQNEAQ (reference sequence). CDR3 in amino acids: CASSNVQGTGDTQYF. Written as DNA, the CDR3 is TGTGCCAGCAGCAACGTTCAGGGAACAGGAGATACGCAGTATTTT. The full variable domain, in which reference TRBV7-9 and TRBJ2-3 provide the parts outside the CDR3, is DTGVSQNPRHKITKRGQNVTFRCDPISEHNRLYWYRQTLGQGPEFLTYFQNEAQLEKSRLLSDRFSAERPKGSFSTLEIQRTEQGDSAMYLCASSNVQGTGDTQYFGPGTRLTVL.

This chain connects TRBV4-1 to TRBJ2-1; 7 bases agree with TRBD1. Germline V lookup: CDR1 MGHRA, CDR2 YSYEKL. There are 18 residues in the CDR3. After removal of 1 base from V and 5 bases from J, the junction contained 14 bases not matched to a gene. This CDR3 reads CASSQGRLGQTGDNEQFF. In DNA form, the CDR3 reads TGCGCCAGCAGCCAAGGTCGTCTGGGACAGACAGGTGACAATGAGCAGTTCTTC.